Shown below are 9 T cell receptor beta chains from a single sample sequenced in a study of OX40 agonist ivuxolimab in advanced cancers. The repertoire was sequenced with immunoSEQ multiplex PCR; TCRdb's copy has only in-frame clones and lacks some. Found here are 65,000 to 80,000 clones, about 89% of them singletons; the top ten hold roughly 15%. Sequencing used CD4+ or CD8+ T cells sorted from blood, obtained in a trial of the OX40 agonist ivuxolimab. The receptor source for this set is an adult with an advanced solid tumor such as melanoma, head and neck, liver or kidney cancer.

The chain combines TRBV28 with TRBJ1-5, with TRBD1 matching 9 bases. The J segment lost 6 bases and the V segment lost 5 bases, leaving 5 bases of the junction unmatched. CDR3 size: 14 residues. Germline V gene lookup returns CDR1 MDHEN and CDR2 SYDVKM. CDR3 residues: CASSERQGGQPQHF. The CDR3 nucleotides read TGTGCCAGCAGTGAGAGACAGGGGGGTCAGCCCCAGCATTTT.

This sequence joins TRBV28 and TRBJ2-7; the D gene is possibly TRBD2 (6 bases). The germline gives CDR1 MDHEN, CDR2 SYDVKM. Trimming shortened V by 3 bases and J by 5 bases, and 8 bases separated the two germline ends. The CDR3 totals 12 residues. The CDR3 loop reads CASSLRGDEQYF. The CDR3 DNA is TGTGCCAGCAGTTTGCGGGGAGACGAGCAGTACTTC.

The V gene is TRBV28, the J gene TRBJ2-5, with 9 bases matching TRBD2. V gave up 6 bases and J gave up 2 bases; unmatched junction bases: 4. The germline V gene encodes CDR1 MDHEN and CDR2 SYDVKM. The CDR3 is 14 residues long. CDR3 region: CASRRLAVQETQYF. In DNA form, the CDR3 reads TGTGCCAGCAGACGACTAGCGGTTCAAGAGACCCAGTACTTC.

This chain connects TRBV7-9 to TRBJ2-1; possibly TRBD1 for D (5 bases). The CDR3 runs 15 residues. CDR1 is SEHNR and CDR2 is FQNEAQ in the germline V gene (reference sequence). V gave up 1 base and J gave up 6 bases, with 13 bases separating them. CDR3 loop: CASSLVTGETNEQFF. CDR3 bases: TGTGCCAGCAGCTTAGTCACAGGCGAGACCAATGAGCAGTTCTTC.

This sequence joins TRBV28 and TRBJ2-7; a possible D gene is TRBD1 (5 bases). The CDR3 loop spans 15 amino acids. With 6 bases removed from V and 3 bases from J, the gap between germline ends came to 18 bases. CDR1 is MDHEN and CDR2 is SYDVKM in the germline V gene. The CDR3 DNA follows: TGTGCCAGCAGGGGTCCCTCCGGGCAGGGCTACGAGCAGTACTTC. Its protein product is CASRGPSGQGYEQYF.

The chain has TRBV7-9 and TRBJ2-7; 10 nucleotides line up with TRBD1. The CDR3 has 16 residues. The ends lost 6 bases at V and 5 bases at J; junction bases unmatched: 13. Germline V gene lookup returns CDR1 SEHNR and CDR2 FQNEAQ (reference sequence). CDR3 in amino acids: CASSSDWTGGFHEQYF. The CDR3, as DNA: TGTGCCAGCAGTTCAGATTGGACAGGGGGATTTCACGAGCAGTACTTC.

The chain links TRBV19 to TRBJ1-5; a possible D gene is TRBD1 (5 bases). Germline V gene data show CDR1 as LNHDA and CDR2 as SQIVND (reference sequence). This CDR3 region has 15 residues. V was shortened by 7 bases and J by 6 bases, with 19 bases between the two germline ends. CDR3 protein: CASNPVGQGLQPQHF. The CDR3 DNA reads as TGTGCCAGTAACCCAGTAGGTCAGGGACTTCAGCCCCAGCATTTT. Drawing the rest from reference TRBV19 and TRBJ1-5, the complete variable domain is DGGITQSPKYLFRKEGQNVTLSCEQNLNHDAMYWYRQDPGQGLRLIYYSQIVNDFQKGDIAEGYSVSREKKESFPLTVTSAQKNPTAFYLCASNPVGQGLQPQHFGDGTRLSIL.

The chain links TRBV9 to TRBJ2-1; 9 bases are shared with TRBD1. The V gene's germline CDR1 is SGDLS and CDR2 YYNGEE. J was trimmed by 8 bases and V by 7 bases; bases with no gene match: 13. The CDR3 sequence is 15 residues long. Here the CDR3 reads CASAKQGAGYDEQFF. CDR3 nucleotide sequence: TGTGCCAGCGCAAAACAGGGGGCGGGATATGATGAGCAGTTCTTC.

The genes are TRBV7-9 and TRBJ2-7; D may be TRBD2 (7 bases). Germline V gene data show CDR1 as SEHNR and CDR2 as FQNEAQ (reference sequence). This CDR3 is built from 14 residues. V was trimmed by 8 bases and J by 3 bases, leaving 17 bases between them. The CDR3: CASAPQRDNYEQYF. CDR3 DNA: TGTGCCAGCGCGCCCCAGCGGGACAACTACGAGCAGTACTTC.